This T cell receptor beta chain is from a study of cytomegalovirus exposure and HLA in healthy donors. Study-wide results and caveats: Later on, analysis showed that most CMV-associated TCR beta chains appeared to be HLA-restricted. It was approximately 160 TCR beta chains that were listed as cytomegalovirus-associated. The study found most TCR sequences rare, yet found some public TCRs in many donors.

As regards this clone: The antigen is undetermined.

PCR was performed using 60 Vbeta and 13 Jbeta primers. TCRdb keeps only in-frame clones here, not all; method: immunoSEQ multiplex PCR. The table lists hundreds of thousands of clones, 60% to 80% of them singletons. Germline values: CDR1 MNHEY, CDR2 SMNVEV (reference sequence). The CDR3 is 14 amino acids. Between the trimmed V and J ends, which lost 0 bases and 5 bases, there was a span of 8 bases. The V call is TRBV27, the J call TRBJ2-1; D is possibly TRBD1 (5 bases). The sample consisted of PBMCs. This receptor was taken from a man between 18 and 29 years old in good health and CMV-seronegative. The DNA of the CDR3 is TGTGCCAGCAGTTTATCGGGGCCGAACAATGAGCAGTTCTTC. As protein: CASSLSGPNNEQFF.